This is a list of T cell receptor beta chains from one sample in a study of graft-versus-host responses after intestinal transplantation. This table comes from immunoSEQ multiplex PCR, and its TCRdb copy is limited to in-frame clones, with some not included. The sample has more than 75,000 clones; approximately 90% are singletons. Their cognate antigens are unknown. The starting material was unstimulated CD4+ T cells sorted from spleen or lymph node cells, obtained before transplant. The source of these receptors is a human donor who was the organ donor for an intestinal transplant. The CDR3 runs from the conserved cysteine through the conserved F or W. A D gene is named only where the DNA matches it firmly. Size values are once, few and many counts, or a class for expanded clones, and some rows have none.

j_call v_call clone_size cdr3_length d_call cdr3_aa cdr3_nt
TRBJ1-5 TRBV27 . 15 TRBD1 CASSPRQGTYQPQHF TGTGCCAGCAGTCCCCGACAGGGTACGTATCAGCCCCAGCATTTT
TRBJ1-6 TRBV11-3 . 14 TRBD1 CASRWGTGDSPLHF TGTGCCAGCCGGTGGGGGACAGGGGATTCACCCCTCCACTTT
TRBJ1-1 TRBV2 . 14 . CASSVRTGNTEAFF TGTGCCAGCAGCGTCCGGACGGGAAACACTGAAGCTTTCTTT
TRBJ1-4 TRBV20-1 . 11 . CSARLNEKLFF TGCAGTGCTAGGTTAAATGAAAAACTGTTTTTT
TRBJ2-3 TRBV5-4 . 15 TRBD2 CASSDGLAGGNTQYF TGTGCCAGCAGCGATGGACTAGCGGGGGGAAATACGCAGTATTTT
TRBJ2-7 TRBV18 . 14 TRBD1 CASSPVTGTYEQYF TGTGCCAGCTCACCAGTGACAGGGACATACGAGCAGTACTTC
TRBJ2-7 TRBV7-2 . 14 . CASSPQGLFYEQYF TGTGCCAGCAGCCCTCAGGGGCTCTTCTACGAGCAGTACTTC
TRBJ2-7 TRBV10-3 few 13 TRBD2 CAITGRGTSEQYF TGTGCCATCACCGGGCGGGGGACGTCCGAGCAGTACTTC
TRBJ1-2 TRBV25-1 . 14 . CASSRTEGFYGYTF TGTGCCAGCAGCAGGACAGAGGGGTTCTATGGCTACACCTTC
TRBJ1-1 TRBV28 . 15 . CASSPFRGRDTEAFF TGTGCCAGCAGTCCGTTTAGGGGTCGGGACACTGAAGCTTTCTTT
TRBJ1-1 TRBV6-6 . 14 TRBD1 CASSSRDSRTEAFF TGTGCCAGCAGTTCTCGGGACAGTCGGACTGAAGCTTTCTTT
TRBJ1-1 TRBV30 few 12 . CASLRPVTEAFF TGTGCCTCCCTGAGGCCAGTCACTGAAGCTTTCTTT
TRBJ2-3 TRBV14 . 16 TRBD1 CASSQDKTGPTDTQYF TGTGCCAGCAGCCAAGATAAGACAGGGCCCACAGATACGCAGTATTTT
TRBJ2-3 TRBV19 . 10 . CATKRDTQYF TGTGCCACTAAACGGGATACGCAGTATTTT
TRBJ1-1 TRBV2 . 15 . CARQGAIRVDTEAFF TGTGCCAGACAAGGGGCGATAAGAGTGGACACTGAAGCTTTCTTT
TRBJ1-2 TRBV6-6 . 13 . CASRRTVDYGYTF TGTGCCAGCAGAAGGACAGTCGACTATGGCTACACCTTC
TRBJ1-1 TRBV6-6 . 13 . CASRDYGNTEAFF TGTGCCAGCAGGGACTATGGGAACACTGAAGCTTTCTTT
TRBJ2-1 TRBV9 . 15 TRBD2 CASSPRLAGYNEQFF TGTGCCAGCAGCCCCAGACTAGCGGGATACAATGAGCAGTTCTTC
TRBJ1-1 TRBV30 . 10 TRBD1 CAWSWDRAFF TGTGCCTGGAGTTGGGACAGAGCTTTCTTT
TRBJ1-5 TRBV27 few 14 TRBD1 CASSKTGSNQPQHF TGTGCCAGCAGTAAGACAGGGAGCAATCAGCCCCAGCATTTT
TRBJ1-1 TRBV11-2 . 15 . CASSLGGDGHLEAFF TGTGCCAGCAGCTTAGGCGGGGACGGGCACCTTGAAGCTTTCTTT
TRBJ1-5 TRBV19 . 17 TRBD1 CASSIRIRDRGNQPQHF TGTGCCAGTAGTATCCGGATACGGGACAGGGGTAATCAGCCCCAGCATTTT
TRBJ2-7 TRBV20-1 . 10 . CSARASKEYF TGCAGTGCTAGAGCTAGTAAGGAGTACTTC
TRBJ2-7 TRBV7-2 . 19 TRBD2 CASSLFRILPGGAFHEQYF TGTGCCAGCAGCTTATTCCGCATTCTACCCGGGGGGGCCTTCCACGAGCAGTACTTC
TRBJ2-1 TRBV5-5 . 16 . CASSLNSGHLYNEQFF TGTGCCAGCAGCTTGAATAGCGGTCACCTCTACAATGAGCAGTTCTTC
TRBJ1-3 TRBV14 once 15 . CASSHTGWAGNTIYF TGTGCCAGCAGCCATACGGGGTGGGCCGGGAACACCATATATTTT
TRBJ2-3 TRBV20-1 . 11 . CSARLVDTQYF TGCAGTGCTAGACTAGTTGATACGCAGTATTTT
TRBJ2-7 TRBV11-3 once 14 . CASSPYRDTYEQYF TGTGCCAGCAGCCCATACAGGGATACCTACGAGCAGTACTTC
TRBJ2-7 TRBV7-2 . 16 . CASSLYAGSPFYEQYF TGTGCCAGCAGCTTATATGCCGGGAGCCCCTTTTACGAGCAGTACTTC
TRBJ2-3 TRBV5-4 . 16 TRBD2 CTSSLGISGRTDTQYF TGTACCAGCAGCTTGGGGATTAGCGGGAGGACAGATACGCAGTATTTT
TRBJ2-5 TRBV2 . 15 . CASSAGTILQETQYF TGTGCCAGCAGTGCCGGGACAATACTTCAAGAGACCCAGTACTTC
TRBJ2-5 TRBV7-6 . 13 . CASSLLLVETQYF TGTGCCAGCAGCTTACTCCTAGTGGAGACCCAGTACTTC
TRBJ2-1 TRBV5-1 . 18 TRBD1 CASSLWGDGTGGYNEQFF TGCGCCAGCAGCTTGTGGGGTGACGGGACAGGAGGCTACAATGAGCAGTTCTTC
TRBJ2-7 TRBV27 . 13 TRBD2 CAGRPAGSYEQYF TGTGCCGGCAGGCCAGCGGGGTCCTACGAGCAGTACTTC
TRBJ2-3 TRBV9 . 12 . CASSAVTDTQYF TGTGCCAGCAGCGCGGTAACAGATACGCAGTATTTT
TRBJ1-6 TRBV27 . 14 TRBD1 CASSWTGRTSPLHF TGTGCCAGCAGTTGGACAGGAAGGACTTCACCCCTCCACTTT
TRBJ2-3 TRBV28 . 17 . CASSLGTTSLSTDTQYF TGTGCCAGCAGTTTAGGGACAACGTCGCTTAGCACAGATACGCAGTATTTT
TRBJ2-1 TRBV10-2 . 16 . CASSEFLSGKNNEQFF TGCGCCAGCAGTGAGTTTCTTAGCGGTAAAAACAATGAGCAGTTCTTC
TRBJ2-1 TRBV7-9 . 14 . CASSPGLRNNEQFF TGTGCCAGCAGCCCCGGACTCAGAAACAATGAGCAGTTCTTC
TRBJ1-4 TRBV4-2 . 15 . CASSQDAADPRKLFF TGTGCCAGCAGCCAAGACGCGGCCGATCCGAGAAAACTGTTTTTT
TRBJ2-7 TRBV11-3 . 16 TRBD1 CASSLAGQVFSYEQYF TGTGCCAGCAGCTTAGCGGGACAGGTTTTTTCCTACGAGCAGTACTTC
TRBJ2-4 TRBV27 . 21 . CASREQIFREVFVAGQNIQYF TGTGCCAGCAGGGAGCAAATTTTCAGGGAAGTATTCGTGGCCGGCCAAAACATTCAGTACTTC
TRBJ2-7 TRBV5-5 . 13 . CASSFPSSYEQYF TGTGCCAGCAGCTTCCCGAGCTCCTACGAGCAGTACTTC
TRBJ1-2 TRBV6-5 . 14 . CASTRTLRGNGYTF TGTGCCAGCACCCGGACACTTCGGGGGAATGGCTACACCTTC
TRBJ2-3 TRBV30 . 13 . CAWSSGSTDTQYF TGTGCCTGGAGTAGCGGAAGCACAGATACGCAGTATTTT
TRBJ2-7 TRBV30 . 12 . CAWASRGSKQYF TGTGCCTGGGCCTCGAGAGGGAGTAAGCAGTACTTC
TRBJ2-7 TRBV7-3 . 16 . CASSHRLPFGGSEQYF TGTGCCAGCAGCCATCGCCTCCCTTTTGGGGGGAGCGAGCAGTACTTC